These 12 T cell receptor beta chains share one sample of origin, sequenced in a study of memory CD4+ T cells and cytomegalovirus serostatus. Data came from immunoSEQ multiplex PCR; TCRdb stores just in-frame clones and leaves some out. Among some 57,000 clones listed, around 79% were seen once. The sort gate was single viable CD3+CD4+CD8-CD45RO+ cells for memory CD4+ T cells. The material sequenced was memory CD4+ T cells from blood. The receptors here all came from an adult in good health and CMV-seronegative.

The chain is built from TRBV5-1 and TRBJ2-1; 9 nucleotides line up with TRBD1. The CDR3 contains 16 residues. Germline trimming cut 4 bases from V and 9 bases from J; bases unmatched to any gene: 14. The germline V gene has CDR1 SGHRS and CDR2 YFSETQ. The CDR3 here is CASSPIAGTGRGEQFF. The CDR3 bases are TGCGCCAGCAGCCCAATTGCGGGGACAGGGCGGGGTGAGCAGTTCTTC.

The chain uses TRBV5-4 and TRBJ2-7, with D perhaps assigned TRBD1 or TRBD2 (5 bases each). This CDR3 region has 14 residues. V was pared by 7 bases and J by 1 base, with 15 bases between. The V gene's germline CDR1 is SGHNT and CDR2 YYREEE (reference sequence). In DNA, the CDR3 is TGTGCCAGCTCGAGGGACGGGGTATCCTACGAGCAGTACTTC. As protein: CASSRDGVSYEQYF.

The CDR3 spells CASSPGVPPNEQFF. The CDR3 region has the DNA TGTGCCAGCAGTCCGGGAGTCCCCCCCAATGAGCAGTTCTTC. V usage is TRBV7-2 and J usage is TRBJ2-1; TRBD2 might be the D (6 bases). In germline, CDR1 is SGHTA, CDR2 FQGNSA. The germline V and J ends were trimmed by 6 bases and 6 bases, with 15 bases remaining between them. The CDR3 consists of 14 residues.

CDR3 DNA sequence: TGTGCCATCACGGGACAGGGTCGTACTGAAGCTTTCTTT. Its protein is CAITGQGRTEAFF. The chain joins TRBV10-3 to TRBJ1-1; 9 nucleotides agree with TRBD1. Germline CDR1 is ENHRY and CDR2 is SYGVKD. The CDR3 contains 13 residues. The V gene end was trimmed by 7 bases and the J gene end by 5 bases; junction bases not matched to a gene: 5.

For the CDR3, the DNA is TGTGCCACCAGCTCAGAGGGTGTAGTTGTTGAGCAGTTCTTC. Its translation: CATSSEGVVVEQFF. The V gene is TRBV15, the J gene TRBJ2-1; D is possibly TRBD2 (5 bases). The length of the CDR3 is 14 residues. V gave up 5 bases and J gave up 9 bases, with 17 bases separating them. Germline values: CDR1 LNHNV, CDR2 YYDKDF (reference sequence). Full variable domain (rest looked up from reference TRBV15 and TRBJ2-1): DAMVIQNPRYQVTQFGKPVTLSCSQTLNHNVMYWYQQKSSQAPKLLFHYYDKDFNNEADTPDNFQSRRPNTSFCFLDIRSPGLGDTAMYLCATSSEGVVVEQFFGPGTRLTVL.

The chain combines TRBV19 with TRBJ2-7; D may be TRBD1 (6 bases). Looked up from germline, CDR1 is LNHDA and CDR2 is SQIVND (reference sequence). With 7 bases removed from V and 0 bases from J, the gap between germline ends came to 13 bases. The CDR3 loop spans 14 amino acids. CDR3 sequence: CASKDRFSSYEQYF. The CDR3 nucleotides read TGTGCCAGTAAAGACAGGTTCAGCTCCTACGAGCAGTACTTC. The whole variable domain, remainder taken from reference TRBV19 and TRBJ2-7, is DGGITQSPKYLFRKEGQNVTLSCEQNLNHDAMYWYRQDPGQGLRLIYYSQIVNDFQKGDIAEGYSVSREKKESFPLTVTSAQKNPTAFYLCASKDRFSSYEQYFGPGTRLTVT.

This clone showed up just a few times. This chain uses TRBV7-2 with TRBJ2-5, with D unresolved. V lost 5 bases and J 5 bases, leaving 9 bases between the germline ends. This CDR3 is built from 12 residues. CDR1 is SGHTA, CDR2 FQGNSA, per germline. CDR3 sequence (DNA): TGTGCCAGCAGCGCAAACCTGGAGACCCAGTACTTC. Its translation: CASSANLETQYF.

This clone was observed a handful of times. The rearrangement links TRBV15 to TRBJ2-1; 8 positions match TRBD2. This CDR3 is built from 18 residues. Per germline, CDR1 LNHNV and CDR2 YYDKDF (reference sequence). V shed 0 bases and J 7 bases; nucleotides not matched to a gene: 14. CDR3 amino acids: CATSRDSSLAGQKNEQFF. In DNA form, the CDR3 reads TGTGCCACCAGCAGAGATTCATCCTTAGCGGGACAAAAGAATGAGCAGTTCTTC.

This clone was seen a handful of times. The chain combines TRBV28 with TRBJ2-4; 9 nucleotides line up with TRBD1. V shed 6 bases and J 7 bases; nucleotides not matched to a gene: 10. Per the germline V gene, CDR1 is MDHEN and CDR2 is SYDVKM. The CDR3 runs 15 residues. DNA of the CDR3: TGTGCCAGCAGCTCGGCCGGGACAGGGAAGAACATTCAGTACTTC. This sequence encodes CASSSAGTGKNIQYF.

The rearrangement joins TRBV5-1 to TRBJ1-2, with unresolved D. Trimming took 4 bases from V and 4 from J, leaving 14 bases between them. Germline assignment: CDR1 SGHRS and CDR2 YFSETQ. This CDR3 spans 14 amino acids. The CDR3 DNA reads as TGCGCCAGCAGCCCCCAACAAAGATTCTATGGCTACACCTTC. Protein: CASSPQQRFYGYTF.

This chain joins TRBV28 and TRBJ1-1; D uncertain. The CDR3 totals 15 residues. Germline V gene sequence: CDR1 MDHEN, CDR2 SYDVKM. Trimming removed 4 bases from V and 4 bases from J, with 16 bases in between. Written as DNA, the CDR3 is TGTGCCAGCAGTTCCCCCCTAGTCCGGATCACTGAAGCTTTCTTT. Amino acids: CASSSPLVRITEAFF.

The chain has TRBV5-4 and TRBJ2-7; D not resolved. The CDR3 is 13 residues long. The germline V and J ends were trimmed by 0 bases and 6 bases, with 10 bases remaining between them. CDR1 and CDR2 from the germline V gene are SGHNT and YYREEE (reference sequence). CDR3 sequence reads: CASSLAPQREQYF. The CDR3 bases are TGTGCCAGCAGCTTGGCCCCCCAGCGCGAGCAGTACTTC. The full variable domain, completed using reference TRBV5-4 and TRBJ2-7, is ETGVTQSPTHLIKTRGQQVTLRCSSQSGHNTVSWYQQALGQGPQFIFQYYREEENGRGNFPPRFSGLQFPNYSSELNVNALELDDSALYLCASSLAPQREQYFGPGTRLTVT.